This TCR beta chain was documented in a study of Graves' ophthalmopathy and Graves' hyperthyroidism. Findings and caveats of the study: Ophthalmopathy and stable hyperthyroidism were discriminated by a 13-signature model, with around 88% sensitivity and 80% to 84% specificity. Blood also carried most expanded thyroid clonotypes exceeding 0.001 frequency.

RNA transcripts provided the template for amplifying TCR beta CDR3 regions. HTBI primers were employed in first-round RT-PCR, then a second-round multiplex PCR followed. TCRdb re-called the multiplex PCR reads through MiXCR, storing one row per CDR3 protein. The data show about 1.2 million distinct CDR3 sequences, roughly two fifths seen once. As regards this clonotype: The antigen remains unidentified.

Hyperthyroidism in these 18- to 65-year-old patients was newly diagnosed, lasting under 2 months. Excluded: other autoimmune disease, uncontrolled infection, pregnancy or lactation. This CDR3 is built from 16 residues. V lost 5 bases, J lost 3 bases, and 12 bases stayed unmatched. Germline assignment: CDR1 SNHLY and CDR2 FYNNEI. Material for sequencing was peripheral blood or thyroid tissue (not recorded which). The TCR was taken from an adult man with Graves' hyperthyroidism. The chain couples TRBV2 to TRBJ2-7; 8 bases agree with TRBD1. The CDR3, as DNA: TGTGCCAGCAGTAAATCTCTCCAGGGGGCTTTCTACGAGCAGTACTTC. Its protein product is CASSKSLQGAFYEQYF. The full variable domain, its missing parts supplied by reference TRBV2 and TRBJ2-7, is EPEVTQTPSHQVTQMGQEVILRCVPISNHLYFYWYRQILGQKVEFLVSFYNNEISEKSEIFDDQFSVERPDGSNFTLKIRSTKLEDSAMYFCASSKSLQGAFYEQYFGPGTRLTVT.